One and the same sample provided the 3 T cell receptor beta chains below, sequenced in a study of blood T cell repertoires in COVID-19. Clones were sequenced by immunoSEQ multiplex PCR, and TCRdb holds only the in-frame ones, with some missing. The sample yields 88,000 or so clones, roughly 83% seen once. Source material: peripheral blood. The receptors were gathered from a human donor in a cohort sampled during active COVID-19.

The J gene is TRBJ2-3, the V gene TRBV7-8; D perhaps matches TRBD2 (5 bases). The CDR3 extends over 17 amino acids. Germline V gene data show CDR1 as SGHVS and CDR2 as FQNEAQ. Trimming removed 5 bases at V and 2 bases at J, with 20 bases between. The CDR3 sequence is CASSPLVGATATDTQYF. The CDR3 nucleotides are TGTGCCAGCAGCCCGCTTGTGGGAGCGACCGCCACAGATACGCAGTATTTT.

About this clone: One end of the junction varies from germline; a read error may be responsible. V is TRBV19 and J is TRBJ2-1, with TRBD2 matching over 14 bases. The length of the CDR3 is 13 residues. In germline, CDR1 is LNHDA, CDR2 SQIVND (reference sequence). CDR3 amino acids: CASSGLAGGPALF. The DNA of the CDR3 is TGTGCCAGTAGCGGACTAGCGGGAGGCCCGGCGCTCTTC.

The genes are TRBV11-3 and TRBJ1-1, with 7 bases lining up with TRBD1. CDR1 and CDR2 (germline): SGHNT, YENEEA. V gave up 5 bases and J gave up 1 base; unmatched junction bases: 4. This CDR3 contains 14 residues. The DNA for the CDR3 is TGTGCCAGCAGCCAAGGGACAGAGAACACTGAAGCTTTCTTT. Translation gives CASSQGTENTEAFF.